One sample yielded the 13 T cell receptor beta chains listed below, sequenced in a study of T cells in lung cancer brain metastases. Sequencing used immunoSEQ multiplex PCR; TCRdb keeps in-frame clones, though not all of them. The profile shows a few thousand clones, approximately 81% of them singletons. Source material: tumor tissue from a brain metastasis. The receptors here all came from a woman in her 50s with non-small cell lung cancer that had spread to the brain.

The chain carries TRBV11-2 and TRBJ2-7, with D tentatively TRBD1 or TRBD2 (7 bases each). The CDR3 length is 15 residues. Germline V gene sequence: CDR1 SGHAT, CDR2 FQNNGV. V was cut by 0 bases and J by 6 bases, with 15 bases left in between. The CDR3 DNA sequence: TGTGCCAGCAGCTTAGATCGTGCAGGGGGGGGCGAGCAGTACTTC. It encodes CASSLDRAGGGEQYF. The full variable domain, in which reference TRBV11-2 and TRBJ2-7 provide the parts outside the CDR3, is EAGVAQSPRYKIIEKRQSVAFWCNPISGHATLYWYQQILGQGPKLLIQFQNNGVVDDSQLPKDRFSAERLKGVDSTLKIQPAKLEDSAVYLCASSLDRAGGGEQYFGPGTRLTVT.

The chain employs TRBV19 and TRBJ1-2; D is unclear. The germline V and J ends were trimmed by 6 bases and 5 bases, with 13 bases remaining between them. Per the germline V gene, CDR1 is LNHDA and CDR2 is SQIVND (reference sequence). The length of the CDR3 is 13 residues. The CDR3 coding sequence is TGTGCCAGTAGCCCTGGGGAAAGATATGGCTACACCTTC. This translates into CASSPGERYGYTF.

The table lists this clone with a few counts. This chain uses TRBV5-4 with TRBJ1-4; no reliable D call. Germline lookup yields CDR1 SGHNT and CDR2 YYREEE (reference sequence). CDR3 size: 13 residues. V shed 4 bases and J shed 3 bases, with 7 bases lying between them. This CDR3 reads CASSTQANEKLFF. CDR3 bases: TGTGCCAGCAGCACCCAAGCTAATGAAAAACTGTTTTTT. The whole variable domain, filled in from reference TRBV5-4 and TRBJ1-4, reads ETGVTQSPTHLIKTRGQQVTLRCSSQSGHNTVSWYQQALGQGPQFIFQYYREEENGRGNFPPRFSGLQFPNYSSELNVNALELDDSALYLCASSTQANEKLFFGSGTQLSVL.

This CDR3 is CASSPGQETQYF. CDR3 DNA sequence: TGTGCCAGCTCACCCGGCCAAGAGACCCAGTACTTC. V usage is TRBV18 and J usage is TRBJ2-5; no clear D gene. The CDR3 is 12 residues long. Trimming pared 3 bases from V and 1 base from J, leaving 3 bases between. Germline values: CDR1 KGHSH, CDR2 LQKENI.

The rearrangement links TRBV5-1 to TRBJ1-1; D unclear. The germline V and J ends were trimmed by 6 bases and 2 bases, with 11 bases remaining between them. This CDR3 spans 13 amino acids. Germline assignment: CDR1 SGHRS and CDR2 YFSETQ. CDR3 sequence reads: CASMRGTNTEAFF. CDR3 sequence (DNA): TGCGCCAGCATGAGAGGCACTAACACTGAAGCTTTCTTT.

V is TRBV14 and J is TRBJ2-7, with D hard to call. The CDR3 covers 13 residues. Germline V gives CDR1 SGHDN, CDR2 FVKESK. With 4 bases removed from V and 2 bases from J, the gap between germline ends came to 9 bases. The chain's CDR3 is CASSRSTPYEQYF. The DNA of the CDR3 is TGTGCCAGCAGCCGGAGCACCCCCTACGAGCAGTACTTC. The whole variable domain, filled in from reference TRBV14 and TRBJ2-7, reads EAGVTQFPSHSVIEKGQTVTLRCDPISGHDNLYWYRRVMGKEIKFLLHFVKESKQDESGMPNNRFLAERTGGTYSTLKVQPAELEDSGVYFCASSRSTPYEQYFGPGTRLTVT.

There are a few counts of this clone. The chain carries TRBV28 and TRBJ1-1, with 8 bases identical to TRBD1. The CDR3 spans 15 residues. With 3 bases clipped from V and 11 bases from J, the junction kept 14 bases outside the gene matches. Germline lookup yields CDR1 MDHEN and CDR2 SYDVKM. The CDR3 bases are TGTGCCAGCAGTTTTATGGGGCAACGGACAGGGTTGGCTTTCTTT. This gives the protein CASSFMGQRTGLAFF. Full variable domain (missing parts from reference TRBV28 and TRBJ1-1): DVKVTQSSRYLVKRTGEKVFLECVQDMDHENMFWYRQDPGLGLRLIYFSYDVKMKEKGDIPEGYSVSREKKERFSLILESASTNQTSMYLCASSFMGQRTGLAFFGQGTRLTVV.

The CDR3 DNA follows: TGTGCCAGTCTACAGTTCCTTGGGGGCAATCAGCCCCAGCATTTT. This codes for CASLQFLGGNQPQHF. J is TRBJ1-5 and V is TRBV19; unclear D gene. The CDR3 is made up of 15 amino acids. The ends were cut back, 8 bases at V and 2 bases at J, with 16 bases in the middle. In germline, CDR1 is LNHDA, CDR2 SQIVND (reference sequence).

The V gene is TRBV19, the J gene TRBJ1-5; no clear D gene. Germline-derived CDR1 and CDR2 are LNHDA and SQIVND (reference sequence). The V end lost 5 bases, the J end lost 1 base, and 15 bases lay between the germline ends. This CDR3 is built from 16 residues. For the CDR3, the DNA is TGTGCCAGTAGTCCCGGCGGGCCCGGGAGCAATCAGCCCCAGCATTTT. Residues: CASSPGGPGSNQPQHF.

The rearrangement links TRBV4-2 to TRBJ1-5; possibly TRBD1 for D (5 bases). CDR1 and CDR2 from the germline V gene are LGHNA and YNFKEQ. The germline V and J ends were trimmed by 1 base and 6 bases, with 7 bases remaining between them. CDR3 length equals 13 residues. CDR3 nucleotides: TGTGCCAGCAGCCAAGGCGGGGGTCAGCCCCAGCATTTT. Protein product: CASSQGGGQPQHF.

The chain links TRBV27 to TRBJ1-1; D remains unclear. Germline-derived CDR1 and CDR2 are MNHEY and SMNVEV (reference sequence). CDR3 size: 13 residues. V was shortened by 3 bases and J by 4 bases, with 9 bases between the two germline ends. The CDR3 DNA follows: TGTGCCAGCAGTTTGGTCGTCCGCACTGAAGCTTTCTTT. It is translated as CASSLVVRTEAFF.

V usage is TRBV5-6 and J usage is TRBJ2-7; TRBD2 agrees at 12 bases. CDR1 and CDR2 from the germline V gene are SGHDT and YYEEEE. The CDR3 length is 17 residues. V lost 3 bases, J lost 0 bases, and 7 bases stayed unmatched. The CDR3 spells CASSYLLAGGPSYEQYF. CDR3 nucleotides: TGTGCCAGCAGCTATCTCCTAGCGGGAGGGCCCTCCTACGAGCAGTACTTC.

This clone was observed once. The CDR3 region has the DNA TGTGCCAGCAGCTTAGAGGGGACTAGCGGGAGGTTTTACAATGAGCAGTTCTTC. This translates into CASSLEGTSGRFYNEQFF. V and J are TRBV7-2 and TRBJ2-1, with 15 bases aligning to TRBD2. There are 18 residues in the CDR3. Germline CDR1 is SGHTA and CDR2 is FQGNSA. V shed 1 base and J 4 bases; nucleotides not matched to a gene: 5.